The table lists the clone carrying this T cell receptor beta chain with a count of one. The record originates from a study of blood T cell repertoires in COVID-19. Sequenced by immunoSEQ multiplex PCR; TCRdb stores in-frame clones only, minus some. The data show 300,000 or so clones, with about 87% seen just once and roughly 8% held by the top ten. CDR1 and CDR2 (germline): SGDLS, YYNGEE. V was clipped by 4 bases and J by 7 bases; unmatched bases: 5. This CDR3 is built from 14 residues. The chain combines TRBV9 with TRBJ2-2, with 9 bases matching TRBD2. The sequencing input was peripheral blood. The clonotype was recovered from a woman in her fifties or sixties who had recovered from COVID-19. The CDR3 coding sequence is TGTGCCAGCAGCCCTGGACTAGCGAACGGGGAGCTGTTTTTT. Amino acids: CASSPGLANGELFF. The variable domain in full, completed from reference TRBV9 and TRBJ2-2, reads DSGVTQTPKHLITATGQRVTLRCSPRSGDLSVYWYQQSLDQGLQFLIQYYNGEERAKGNILERFSAQQFPDLHSELNLSSLELGDSALYFCASSPGLANGELFFGEGSRLTVL.